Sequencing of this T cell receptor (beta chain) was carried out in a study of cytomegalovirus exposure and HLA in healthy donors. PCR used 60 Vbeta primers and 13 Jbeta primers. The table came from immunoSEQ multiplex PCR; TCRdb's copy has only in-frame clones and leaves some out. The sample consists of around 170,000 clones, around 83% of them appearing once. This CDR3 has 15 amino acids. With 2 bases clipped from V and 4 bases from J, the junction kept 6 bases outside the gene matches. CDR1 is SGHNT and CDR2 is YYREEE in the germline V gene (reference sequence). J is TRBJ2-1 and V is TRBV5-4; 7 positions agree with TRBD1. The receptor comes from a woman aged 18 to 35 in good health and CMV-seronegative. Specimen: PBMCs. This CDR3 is CASSLWGTEYNEQFF. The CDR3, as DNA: TGTGCCAGCAGCTTATGGGGGACAGAGTACAATGAGCAGTTCTTC.